Below, one T cell receptor (beta chain) is given with its context. Its antigen is still unknown. Primers used in a second PCR of about 6 to 12 cycles were a sample-barcoded 5' primer and a J-beta primer mix. Carrying 12 random nucleotides, a template-switch adaptor labeled each individual cDNA molecule. Using its own MiXCR run on the 5' RACE reads, TCRdb lists one record per CDR3 protein. The sample comprises 850,000 to 1,000,000 distinct CDR3 sequences, roughly 52% of which are singletons, and around an eighth rests with the top ten. Samples each had at least 5 micrograms of total RNA extracted. The source of the sample is a study of blood T cells in healthy people across ages. General study points: Diversity of TCR beta per million T cells declined in a roughly linear way with age. TCR beta diversity correlated strongly with naive T cell percentage.

Sequenced: blood. This TCR was sampled from a man younger than 40 in good health.

In nucleotides, the CDR3 is TGTGCCAGCAGTCACCCTTGGCTGGGGCAGGGGGCAGATACGCAGTATTTT. Protein product: CASSHPWLGQGADTQYF. The rearrangement joins TRBV6-2 or TRBV6-3 to TRBJ2-3; 7 bases match TRBD1. The CDR3 runs 17 residues. The germline CDR1 and CDR2 sequences are MNHEY and SVGEGT. V gave up 5 bases and J gave up 4 bases; unmatched junction bases: 15.